What follows is one T cell receptor (beta chain) and its context. The method was immunoSEQ multiplex PCR; TCRdb's version includes in-frame clones alone and lacks a portion of them. The data contain under 150,000 clones, 85% to 95% of them seen just once; the ten biggest clones take up approximately 1.5%. The data derive from a study of T cells after somatic rescue of genetic block. CDR1 is MNHEY, CDR2 SVGAGI, per germline. The V gene lost 0 bases and the J gene lost 2 bases, with 11 bases spanning the gap. The CDR3 is made up of 15 amino acids. The source of this sequence is a woman aged 18-35 years. The sample comprised peripheral blood mononuclear cells (PBMCs). J is TRBJ2-7 and V is TRBV6-5; tentatively, D is TRBD1 (6 bases). CDR3 sequence: CASSYSGDIAYEQYF. CDR3 coding DNA: TGTGCCAGCAGTTACTCGGGGGACATAGCCTACGAGCAGTACTTC.